Sequencing of this TCR beta chain was carried out in a study of blood T cell repertoires in COVID-19. Study-wide background: COVID-19 samples from acute and convalescent phases originated in the United States, Italy and Spain. PBMCs, B-cell-depleted T cells, or T cells provided the cDNA or gDNA that made up the material.

In the original processing: Using reference gene primer amplification, nucleated cell counts were estimated. Measured with immunoSEQ multiplex PCR; TCRdb has only the in-frame clones, and not every one. The D gene and trimming were derived from the DNA, and the V and J assignments and clone size from that table. The table has around 220,000 clones, about 88% seen once. Sequenced input: peripheral blood. This clonotype was sampled from a woman in her thirties or forties who had recovered from COVID-19.

CDR3 residues: CASSPPRGGYNTEAFF. The CDR3, as DNA: TGTGCCAGCTCACCACCGCGGGGGGGCTATAACACTGAAGCTTTCTTT. The genes are TRBV18 and TRBJ1-1; D might be TRBD1 (6 bases). The CDR3 is made up of 16 amino acids. V was shortened by 0 bases and J by 2 bases, with 13 bases between the two germline ends. Germline V gene sequence: CDR1 KGHSH, CDR2 LQKENI.